The 10 T cell receptor beta chains presented below share a single source sample, sequenced in a study of metastatic and nonmetastatic thyroid tumors. MiXCR reprocessed the PCR reads for TCRdb. Of about 4,000 clones listed, 22% are singletons. Nobody among the patients had been given any treatment before thyroid surgery. Sequencing was done on a sample of tumor tissue. The receptor source for this set is a female donor with papillary thyroid cancer or a benign thyroid nodule (not recorded which). Some clones in this sample may be carry-over from other donors' samples.

In its sample, this clone was seen a few times. The chain recombines TRBV6-1 with TRBJ1-6, with D maybe TRBD1 (5 bases). CDR1 is MNHNS and CDR2 is SASEGT in the germline V gene. The CDR3 sequence is 15 residues long. V dropped 9 bases and J dropped 7 bases, with 19 bases sitting between them. CDR3 nucleotides: TGTGCCAGACACGGACGGTCGAGGGACAATTCACCCCTCCACTTT. This encodes CARHGRSRDNSPLHF.

The chain couples TRBV6-1 to TRBJ2-5; a weak D match, TRBD2 (5 bases). Germline lookup yields CDR1 MNHNS and CDR2 SASEGT. Trimming shortened V by 4 bases and J by 4 bases, and 10 bases separated the two germline ends. This CDR3 is 13 amino acids long. CDR3 DNA sequence: TGTGCCAGCAGTGCCCGGGGAGCAGAGACCCAGTACTTC. Its translation is CASSARGAETQYF.

The chain joins TRBV3-1 to TRBJ2-7, with 7 bases lining up with TRBD2. This CDR3 has 15 amino acids. Losses at the gene ends were 0 bases for V and 3 bases for J; bases not matched to a gene: 5. CDR1 and CDR2 from the germline V gene are LGHDT and YNNKEL (reference sequence). CDR3: CASSQDPSGIYEQYF. Here the CDR3 DNA reads TGTGCCAGCAGCCAAGATCCTAGCGGAATCTACGAGCAGTACTTC.

In DNA, the CDR3 is TGCGCCAGCAGTCAGGGGACAGGGCCGCTAGGTGGGCAGTACTTC. Its protein is CASSQGTGPLGGQYF. This rearrangement joins TRBV10-2 to TRBJ2-7; TRBD1 aligns across 9 bases. The J segment lost 9 bases and the V segment lost 5 bases, leaving 14 bases of the junction unmatched. CDR1 is WSHSY and CDR2 is SAAADI in the germline V gene. The CDR3 contains 15 residues.

The chain has TRBV20-1 and TRBJ2-7; D is perhaps TRBD2 (5 bases). Trimming pared 0 bases from V and 0 bases from J, leaving 9 bases between. The length of the CDR3 is 14 residues. Germline V CDR1 and CDR2: DFQATT, SNEGSKA (reference sequence). CDR3 sequence: CSARDRADSYEQYF. The DNA for the CDR3 is TGCAGTGCTAGAGATCGAGCGGACTCCTACGAGCAGTACTTC.

CDR3 sequence (DNA): TGTGCCAGCAGTGCTGACAGGGGGACAGGGTGGGCTGAAGCTTTCTTT. Encoded protein: CASSADRGTGWAEAFF. The chain recombines TRBV11-2 with TRBJ1-1; 9 nucleotides agree with TRBD1. The V segment lost 6 bases and the J segment 6 bases; nucleotides outside the gene matches: 14. The CDR3 contains 16 residues. Germline lookup yields CDR1 SGHAT and CDR2 FQNNGV.

This clone has only a few counts. The V call is TRBV6-5, the J call TRBJ2-7; D gene unclear. Trimming stripped 2 bases from V and 3 bases from J, with 14 bases between. This CDR3 has 15 amino acids. CDR1 is MNHEY and CDR2 is SVGAGI in the germline V gene. The CDR3 bases are TGTGCCAGCAGTTACGAACCTAACTCTGTCTACGAGCAGTACTTC. Its translation: CASSYEPNSVYEQYF.

By frequency in the sample, this clone is medium-sized. Other DNA sequences in the same sample also yield this CDR3. The V gene is TRBV20-1, the J gene TRBJ1-4; D may be TRBD1 (6 bases). Between the trimmed V and J ends, which lost 3 bases and 7 bases, there was a span of 12 bases. Germline-derived CDR1 and CDR2 are DFQATT and SNEGSKA (reference sequence). The CDR3 extends over 13 amino acids. In nucleotides, the CDR3 is TGCAGTGCTAGCGAGGGAGGGGGTGAAAAACTGTTTTTT. This codes for CSASEGGGEKLFF.

The table lists this clone with a few counts. The chain couples TRBV12-3 or TRBV12-4 to TRBJ1-1; a weak D match, TRBD1 (6 bases). V lost 5 bases and J lost 8, with 12 bases in between. This CDR3 comprises 12 residues. The CDR3 DNA is TGTGCCAGCAGTCGGACAGATATAGAAGCTTTCTTT. This gives the protein CASSRTDIEAFF.

The chain has TRBV6-1 and TRBJ2-2; the match to TRBD1 covers 8 bases. With 8 bases clipped from V and 0 bases from J, the junction kept 5 bases outside the gene matches. There are 15 residues in the CDR3. Per the germline V gene, CDR1 is MNHNS and CDR2 is SASEGT. The DNA of the CDR3 is TGTGCCAGCCGACAGGGGACCGCGAACACCGGGGAGCTGTTTTTT. Translated, it gives CASRQGTANTGELFF.